One sample yielded the 32 T cell receptor beta chains listed below, sequenced in a study of blood T cell repertoires in COVID-19. This table comes from immunoSEQ multiplex PCR, and its TCRdb copy is limited to in-frame clones, with some not included. Of 100,000 to 110,000 clones listed, 80% to 95% were seen once; the top ten hold around 2.1%. Sequencing was done on a sample of peripheral blood. These receptors all stem from a man aged 45-65 years with active COVID-19.

The CDR3 nucleotides are TGTGCCAGTAGTATGCAGGGGACGAGCAATCAGCCCCAGCATTTT. Protein product: CASSMQGTSNQPQHF. The chain uses TRBV19 and TRBJ1-5; D might be TRBD1 (6 bases). This CDR3 has 15 residues. Trimming stripped 3 bases from V and 1 base from J, with 10 bases between. The V gene's germline CDR1 is LNHDA and CDR2 SQIVND (reference sequence). Full variable domain (remainder filled in from reference TRBV19 and TRBJ1-5): DGGITQSPKYLFRKEGQNVTLSCEQNLNHDAMYWYRQDPGQGLRLIYYSQIVNDFQKGDIAEGYSVSREKKESFPLTVTSAQKNPTAFYLCASSMQGTSNQPQHFGDGTRLSIL.

The rearrangement links TRBV6-5 to TRBJ1-2; no clear D. The CDR3 is 13 residues long. V dropped 2 bases and J dropped 8 bases, with 12 bases sitting between them. The germline gives CDR1 MNHEY, CDR2 SVGAGI. CDR3 loop: CASSYTRLGGYTF. In nucleotides, the CDR3 is TGTGCCAGCAGTTACACCCGCTTGGGCGGCTACACCTTC.

The chain combines TRBV6-5 with TRBJ1-5; 8 bases are a match to TRBD1. With 6 bases clipped from V and 5 bases from J, the junction kept 6 bases outside the gene matches. Germline CDR1 MNHEY, CDR2 SVGAGI. The CDR3 spans 14 residues. The CDR3 protein is CASRPGRGHQPQHF. In nucleotides, the CDR3 is TGTGCCAGCAGACCCGGCAGGGGGCATCAGCCCCAGCATTTT.

The chain carries TRBV19 and TRBJ2-1; 8 nucleotides match TRBD2. The ends lost 5 bases at V and 7 bases at J; junction bases unmatched: 13. Per the germline V gene, CDR1 is LNHDA and CDR2 is SQIVND (reference sequence). The CDR3 length is 16 residues. CDR3 residues: CASSAMGLGSGNEQFF. The CDR3 DNA is TGTGCCAGTAGTGCCATGGGACTAGGTAGCGGAAATGAGCAGTTCTTC. The entire variable domain, with the rest obtained from reference TRBV19 and TRBJ2-1, is as follows: DGGITQSPKYLFRKEGQNVTLSCEQNLNHDAMYWYRQDPGQGLRLIYYSQIVNDFQKGDIAEGYSVSREKKESFPLTVTSAQKNPTAFYLCASSAMGLGSGNEQFFGPGTRLTVL.

The chain couples TRBV9 to TRBJ2-3; unclear D gene. CDR3 length: 15 residues. In germline, CDR1 is SGDLS, CDR2 YYNGEE. V was cut by 0 bases and J by 3 bases, with 11 bases left in between. The CDR3 region is CASSVVPARTDTQYF. DNA of the CDR3: TGTGCCAGCAGCGTAGTCCCGGCGAGGACAGATACGCAGTATTTT.

The V gene is TRBV9, the J gene TRBJ2-3; 7 bases match TRBD2. Germline V gene sequence: CDR1 SGDLS, CDR2 YYNGEE. The CDR3 extends over 14 amino acids. V shed 3 bases, J shed 5 bases, and the junction held 6 bases outside the gene matches. CDR3 nucleotide sequence: TGTGCCAGCAGCGCCAGACTAGCTTTAGATACGCAGTATTTT. Translating gives CASSARLALDTQYF.

V usage is TRBV19 and J usage is TRBJ1-6; no reliable D call. Germline V gene sequence: CDR1 LNHDA, CDR2 SQIVND (reference sequence). The CDR3 has 16 amino acids. V was cut by 7 bases and J by 8 bases, with 21 bases left in between. The CDR3, as DNA: TGTGCCAGTAAGAGGGATAACGGCAGGAGGGATTCACCCCTCCACTTT. Residues: CASKRDNGRRDSPLHF.

J is TRBJ2-7 and V is TRBV6-6; D may be TRBD1 (5 bases). V was cut by 0 bases and J by 4 bases, with 7 bases left in between. Germline assignment: CDR1 MNHNY and CDR2 SVGAGI (reference sequence). This CDR3 contains 13 residues. As DNA, the CDR3 is TGTGCCAGCAGTTACTCGGGGCAGTACGAGCAGTACGTC. Its translation: CASSYSGQYEQYV.

Comments on this clone: Sequence at one end of the junction differs from germline and may be a read error. This chain connects TRBV6-5 to TRBJ1-4; 7 bases are a match to TRBD1. There are 13 residues in the CDR3. Germline loops: CDR1 MNHEY, CDR2 SVGAGI. The CDR3 bases are TGTGCCAGCAGTGACTCCAGGGGGGAAAAACTGTTTTTT. It specifies CASSDSRGEKLFF.

This chain joins TRBV2 and TRBJ1-5; 8 positions match TRBD1. Looked up from germline, CDR1 is SNHLY and CDR2 is FYNNEI. V shed 8 bases and J 0 bases; nucleotides not matched to a gene: 18. CDR3 size: 19 residues. In DNA form, the CDR3 reads TGTGCCAGCTGCGCTCTCCTTACAGGGGGAGGATATAGCAATCAGCCCCAGCATTTT. Encoded protein: CASCALLTGGGYSNQPQHF.

A few counts support this clone. Here the CDR3 reads CASSDGGAGTQYF. For the CDR3, the DNA is TGCGCCAGCAGCGACGGGGGGGCAGGGACCCAGTACTTC. The rearrangement links TRBV5-1 to TRBJ2-5; 8 nucleotides line up with TRBD2. Per the germline V gene, CDR1 is SGHRS and CDR2 is YFSETQ. The ends lost 4 bases at V and 7 bases at J; junction bases unmatched: 6. This CDR3 contains 13 residues.

This rearrangement joins TRBV7-7 to TRBJ2-3, with D perhaps matching TRBD2 (6 bases). The CDR3 spans 15 residues. Germline lookup yields CDR1 SSHAT and CDR2 FNYEAQ (reference sequence). The V and J ends lost 2 bases and 2 bases respectively, with 11 bases between them. CDR3 region: CASSLYGRNTDTQYF. Written as DNA, the CDR3 is TGTGCCAGCAGCTTATACGGGAGAAACACAGATACGCAGTATTTT.

The chain has TRBV2 and TRBJ1-4; 8 nucleotides agree with TRBD1. This CDR3 contains 15 residues. The V segment lost 5 bases and the J segment 4 bases; nucleotides outside the gene matches: 6. Germline CDR1 reads SNHLY; CDR2 reads FYNNEI. CDR3 loop: CASSTGGTFNEKLFF. In DNA form, the CDR3 reads TGTGCCAGCAGTACAGGGGGGACCTTTAATGAAAAACTGTTTTTT.

This clone appeared once. The chain is built from TRBV11-3 and TRBJ2-1, with TRBD1 matching 8 bases. Germline CDR1 reads SGHNT; CDR2 reads YENEEA. CDR3 length: 16 amino acids. Losses at the gene ends were 3 bases for V and 6 bases for J; bases not matched to a gene: 10. Here the CDR3 DNA reads TGTGCCAGCAGCTTGATTCAGGGGGCCCTTCCCAATGAGCAGTTCTTC. This translates into CASSLIQGALPNEQFF.

This chain links TRBV7-2 with TRBJ2-3; D is undetermined. The CDR3 is made up of 15 amino acids. Germline CDR1 reads SGHTA; CDR2 reads FQGNSA. V lost 1 base and J 1 base, leaving 9 bases between the germline ends. This CDR3 is CASSLEDIRTDTQYF. DNA for the CDR3: TGTGCCAGCAGCTTAGAAGACATACGCACAGATACGCAGTATTTT.

The chain recombines TRBV12-3 or TRBV12-4 with TRBJ2-1; D not certain. The CDR3 sequence is 11 residues long. The V and J ends lost 2 bases and 10 bases respectively, with 6 bases between them. The CDR3 nucleotides are TGTGCCAGCAGTTTATCCGTGGAGCAGTTCTTC. This sequence encodes CASSLSVEQFF.

This clone was observed a single time. The CDR3 reads CASSVQGLNYGYTF. The CDR3 nucleotides read TGTGCCAGTAGCGTCCAGGGCTTAAACTATGGCTACACCTTC. The V call is TRBV19, the J call TRBJ1-2; weak D call: TRBD1 (5 bases). The CDR3 loop spans 14 amino acids. Germline V gene data show CDR1 as LNHDA and CDR2 as SQIVND (reference sequence). Trimming cost V 6 bases and J 2 bases, with 13 bases left between them.

The chain uses TRBV2 and TRBJ2-7; weak D call: TRBD1 (5 bases). This CDR3 has 13 residues. CDR1 is SNHLY, CDR2 FYNNEI, per germline. V lost 6 bases and J lost 6, with 15 bases in between. The CDR3 reads CASRDTLALEQYV. The CDR3 DNA reads as TGTGCCAGCAGGGACACCCTGGCACTCGAGCAGTACGTC.

The chain couples TRBV5-8 to TRBJ1-2, with 9 positions matching TRBD1. V was clipped by 4 bases and J by 3 bases; unmatched bases: 4. The germline gives CDR1 SGHTS, CDR2 YDEGEE. The CDR3 contains 14 residues. This CDR3 reads CASSRRQGDYGYTF. CDR3 DNA: TGTGCCAGCAGCAGACGACAGGGGGACTATGGCTACACCTTC.

This clone was observed once. V is TRBV3-1 (or the pseudogene TRBV3-2) and J is TRBJ2-1; 14 bases fit TRBD2. The CDR3 is 16 residues long. In germline, CDR1 is LGHDT, CDR2 YNNKEL (reference sequence). The V and J ends lost 5 bases and 5 bases, in that order; junction bases with no gene match: 5. In DNA form, the CDR3 reads TGTGCCAGCAGCTCCCTGACTAGCGGGGGGGACAATGAGCAGTTCTTC. Its protein product is CASSSLTSGGDNEQFF.

The chain has TRBV6-6 and TRBJ2-3; tentatively, D is TRBD2 (6 bases). The CDR3 is 15 residues long. Germline-derived CDR1 and CDR2 are MNHNY and SVGAGI (reference sequence). Between the trimmed V and J ends, which lost 5 bases and 1 base, there was a span of 13 bases. For the CDR3, the DNA is TGTGCCAGCAGTCCCCCGGCTAGCGGCACAGATACGCAGTATTTT. It yields the protein CASSPPASGTDTQYF.

The V call is TRBV5-1, the J call TRBJ1-1; TRBD1 might be the D (5 bases). The CDR3 length is 15 residues. The germline CDR1 and CDR2 sequences are SGHRS and YFSETQ. V lost 6 bases, J lost 0 bases, and 15 bases lay in between. The CDR3 loop is CASNNVAGMNTEAFF. The CDR3 coding sequence is TGCGCCAGCAATAATGTAGCAGGGATGAACACTGAAGCTTTCTTT. The full variable domain, rest sourced from reference TRBV5-1 and TRBJ1-1, is KAGVTQTPRYLIKTRGQQVTLSCSPISGHRSVSWYQQTPGQGLQFLFEYFSETQRNKGNFPGRFSGRQFSNSRSEMNVSTLELGDSALYLCASNNVAGMNTEAFFGQGTRLTVV.

The V gene is TRBV20-1, the J gene TRBJ1-5; D perhaps matches TRBD1 (5 bases). Trimming removed 3 bases at V and 0 bases at J, with 9 bases between. The CDR3 totals 14 residues. Germline CDR1 and CDR2: DFQATT and SNEGSKA (reference sequence). The CDR3 here is CSASKGLSNQPQHF. CDR3 nucleotide sequence: TGCAGTGCTAGTAAGGGACTTAGCAATCAGCCCCAGCATTTT.

This rearrangement joins TRBV20-1 to TRBJ1-4, with D possibly TRBD1 on 5 matching bases. The V gene's germline CDR1 is DFQATT and CDR2 SNEGSKA (reference sequence). V lost 3 bases and J 5 bases, leaving 10 bases between the germline ends. This CDR3 is 13 amino acids long. CDR3 DNA sequence: TGCAGTGCTAGTGCCCAGGGCAATGAAAAACTGTTTTTT. The encoded protein is CSASAQGNEKLFF.

The chain is built from TRBV11-2 and TRBJ2-1; the match to TRBD2 covers 12 bases. Looked up from germline, CDR1 is SGHAT and CDR2 is FQNNGV. After removal of 2 bases from V and 5 bases from J, the junction contained 13 bases not matched to a gene. The CDR3 is made up of 19 amino acids. The CDR3 protein is CASSLHYGTSGRLNNEQFF. In DNA form, the CDR3 reads TGTGCCAGCAGCTTACACTACGGGACTAGCGGGCGCTTGAACAATGAGCAGTTCTTC.

V gene TRBV21-1 combines with J gene TRBJ2-1; the table's D call, TRBD2, was not checked against the DNA. TRBV21-1 is described as a pseudogene. The CDR3 spans 14 residues. CDR3 residues: CATFSGNYFNEQFF. The CDR3 DNA is TGTGCCACCTTTAGCGGGAACTACTTCAATGAGCAGTTCTTC.

This chain links TRBV3-1 (or the pseudogene TRBV3-2) with TRBJ2-1; tentative D call: TRBD1 (6 bases). The CDR3 is 14 amino acids. V was pared by 1 base and J by 10 bases, with 14 bases between. The germline CDR1 and CDR2 sequences are LGHDT and YNNKEL (reference sequence). The CDR3 reads CASSQGSGAREQFF. CDR3 in DNA: TGTGCCAGCAGCCAAGGGTCAGGGGCTCGAGAGCAGTTCTTC.

The CDR3 nucleotides read TGTGCCAGCAGCTCCACGACAGTCAACACCGGGGAGCTGTTTTTT. Translated, it gives CASSSTTVNTGELFF. V is TRBV13 and J is TRBJ2-2, with a tentative D call TRBD1 (5 bases). V was trimmed by 4 bases and J by 2 bases, leaving 11 bases between them. Germline CDR1 reads PRHDT; CDR2 reads FYEKMQ (reference sequence). The CDR3 has 15 amino acids.

This rearrangement joins TRBV10-3 to TRBJ2-7; 8 bases match TRBD2. The CDR3 is made up of 16 amino acids. The junction had 7 bases not matched to a gene; V was cut back by 3 bases and J by 0 bases. Germline lookup yields CDR1 ENHRY and CDR2 SYGVKD. This CDR3 is CAISDSGGRSSYEQYV. The CDR3 region has the DNA TGTGCCATCAGTGATAGTGGCGGGAGGAGCTCCTACGAGCAGTACGTC.

This clone was detected a few times. This chain links TRBV7-9 with TRBJ1-3; no reliable D call. Deletions cut 0 bases from V and 6 bases from J, with 6 bases between. This CDR3 spans 13 amino acids. Germline V lookup: CDR1 SEHNR, CDR2 FQNEAQ (reference sequence). CDR3 sequence: CASSLARENTIYF. The CDR3 nucleotides read TGTGCCAGCAGCTTAGCGAGGGAAAACACCATATATTTT.

The rearrangement links TRBV18 to TRBJ1-4; perhaps TRBD1 as D (5 bases). Germline-derived CDR1 and CDR2 are KGHSH and LQKENI. The CDR3 totals 14 residues. V was pared by 3 bases and J by 3 bases, with 8 bases between. This chain's CDR3 is CASSPDRSNEKLFF. In DNA, the CDR3 is TGTGCCAGCTCACCCGACAGATCTAATGAAAAACTGTTTTTT.

The chain employs TRBV18 and TRBJ1-5, with 9 bases that match TRBD1. The germline gives CDR1 KGHSH, CDR2 LQKENI. The CDR3 covers 15 residues. V dropped 3 bases and J dropped 6; count of bases not matched to a gene: 6. The chain's CDR3 is CASSPKQGASQPQHF. The CDR3 coding sequence is TGTGCCAGCTCACCGAAACAGGGGGCGAGTCAGCCCCAGCATTTT.